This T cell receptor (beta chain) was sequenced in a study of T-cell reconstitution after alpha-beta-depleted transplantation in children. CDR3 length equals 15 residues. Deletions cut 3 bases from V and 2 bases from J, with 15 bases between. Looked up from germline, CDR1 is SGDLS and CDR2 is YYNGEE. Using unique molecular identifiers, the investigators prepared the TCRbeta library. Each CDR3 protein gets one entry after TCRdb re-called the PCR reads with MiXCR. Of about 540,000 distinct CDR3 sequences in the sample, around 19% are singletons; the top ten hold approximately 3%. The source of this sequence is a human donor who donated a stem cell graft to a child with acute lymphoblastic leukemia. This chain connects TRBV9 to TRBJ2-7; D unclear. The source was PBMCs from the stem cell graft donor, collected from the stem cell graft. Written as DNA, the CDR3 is TGTGCCAGCAGCGCGGGTTTTTTTTTCGCCTACGAGCAGTACTTC. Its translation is CASSAGFFFAYEQYF.